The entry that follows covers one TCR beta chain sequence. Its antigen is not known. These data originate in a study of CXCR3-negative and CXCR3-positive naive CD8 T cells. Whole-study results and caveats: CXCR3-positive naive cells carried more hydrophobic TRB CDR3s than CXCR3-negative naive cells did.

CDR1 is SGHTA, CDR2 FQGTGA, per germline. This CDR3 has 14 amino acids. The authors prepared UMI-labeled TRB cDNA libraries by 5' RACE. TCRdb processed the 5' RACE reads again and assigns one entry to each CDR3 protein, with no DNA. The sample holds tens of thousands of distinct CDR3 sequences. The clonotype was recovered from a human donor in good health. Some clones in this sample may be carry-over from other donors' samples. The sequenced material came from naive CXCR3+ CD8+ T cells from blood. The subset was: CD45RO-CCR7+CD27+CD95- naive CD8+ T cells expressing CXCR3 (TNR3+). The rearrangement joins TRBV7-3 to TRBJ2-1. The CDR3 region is CASSLRFGGDEQFF.